This T cell receptor beta chain appears in the sequencing data of a study of T cell responses to AZD1222 COVID-19 vaccine. V was trimmed by 3 bases and J by 3 bases, leaving 17 bases between them. CDR3 length: 17 amino acids. Per germline, CDR1 LGHDT and CDR2 YNNKEL (reference sequence). Study results and caveats: Mostly white British, mostly female donors; authors suggested clonal diversity may be underestimated. Baseline seropositivity occurred in only a handful of AZD1222 recipients. Repertoire sampling happened only post peak T cell response. Elevations in Spike-specific TCR breadth and depth followed administration of two AZD1222 doses.

Assay: immunoSEQ multiplex PCR; the TCRdb copy retains only in-frame clones and omits some. The table has some 130,000 clones, about 91% seen once. Concerning this clone itself: The antigen is not known.

This sequence originates from an adult in good health. This chain joins TRBV3-1 (or the pseudogene TRBV3-2) and TRBJ2-2; a weak D match, TRBD1 (7 bases). Sequenced material: peripheral blood, taken on day 0 of AZD1222 vaccination. CDR3 loop: CASSHPLDREDTGELFF. For the CDR3, the DNA is TGTGCCAGCAGCCATCCCTTAGACAGGGAGGACACCGGGGAGCTGTTTTTT.